This T cell receptor (beta chain) was observed in a study of cytomegalovirus exposure and HLA in healthy donors. Study results and caveats: Investigators reported 164 TCR beta chains as tied to cytomegalovirus.

The PCR ran on 60 Vbeta and 13 Jbeta primers. How the authors handled the data: A later analysis tallied approximately 87 million unique TCR beta chains, around 9.9 million of them shared. Method: immunoSEQ multiplex PCR; TCRdb's copy keeps in-frame clones and lacks some. V and J calls plus clone size are reproduced from that table; the DNA served to infer D and trimming. The repertoire holds 90,000 to 100,000 clones, with 60% to 80% as singletons. A single count supports this clone. The antigen remains undetermined. CDR1 and CDR2 from the germline V gene are SGHAT and FQNNGV. The CDR3 covers 17 residues.

This rearrangement joins TRBV11-2 to TRBJ2-5; 10 nucleotides line up with TRBD2. Matching the DNA end better, TRBJ2-7 makes the J call doubtful. The TCR was taken from a female donor in good health and CMV-seronegative. Sequencing was carried out using PBMCs. Here the CDR3 reads CASSLDWEASGGYEQYF. In nucleotides, the CDR3 is TGTGCCAGCAGCTTAGATTGGGAGGCTAGCGGGGGCTACGAGCAGTACTTC.